Below, 9 T cell receptor beta chains from the same sample are listed, as sequenced in a study of T cell responses to AZD1222 COVID-19 vaccine (dated by TCRdb to 2020 to 2022). Libraries came from the immunoSEQ multiplex PCR assay. TCRdb carries this immuneACCESS record with in-frame sequences only. Its versions omit some clonotypes, under half of them owing to an unresolved V gene in the studies checked, with the rest unexplained. For this sample the table gives 25,000 to 35,000 clones, of which about nine tenths were detected only once. Around 45% of the sample is held by the ten biggest clonotypes. The sample's time point label, in plain terms: baseline before first vaccination. Here the sequenced sample was peripheral blood, taken on day 0 of AZD1222 vaccination. The receptors originated from an adult in good health.

The rearrangement links TRBV30 to TRBJ1-3, with TRBD1 as a possible D gene (6 bases). The CDR3 runs to 16 residues. Germline V gene lookup returns CDR1 GTSNPN and CDR2 SVGIG (reference sequence). Between the trimmed V and J ends, which lost 2 bases and 3 bases, there was a span of 17 bases. The CDR3 here is CAWSTGGSGRGNTIYF. The DNA of the CDR3 is TGTGCCTGGAGTACTGGGGGCTCGGGACGTGGAAACACCATATATTTT.

The gene calls are TRBV19 and TRBJ1-6, with D uncertain. Germline CDR1 LNHDA, CDR2 SQIVND (reference sequence). This CDR3 is built from 17 residues. The V and J ends lost 3 bases and 7 bases respectively, with 19 bases between them. CDR3 region: CASSIEASLLRNSPLHF. CDR3 bases: TGTGCCAGTAGTATTGAAGCCTCGCTGTTGCGGAATTCACCCCTCCACTTT.

In this sample, this clone turned up a few times. V usage is TRBV7-7 and J usage is TRBJ2-5; tentatively, D is TRBD2 (5 bases). The CDR3 consists of 14 residues. V lost 6 bases and J 7 bases, leaving 18 bases between the germline ends. Germline lookup yields CDR1 SSHAT and CDR2 FNYEAQ (reference sequence). For the CDR3, the DNA is TGTGCCAGCAGGAAGACCTGGGAGAGAGGGACCCAGTACTTC. It yields the protein CASRKTWERGTQYF.

The chain recombines TRBV7-9 with TRBJ2-5, with D tentatively TRBD2 (6 bases). CDR1 SEHNR and CDR2 FQNEAQ come from the germline V gene (reference sequence). The ends were cut back, 3 bases at V and 2 bases at J, with 10 bases in the middle. The CDR3 runs to 14 residues. The DNA of the CDR3 is TGTGCCAGCAGCTTCGGGACTGCTCAAGAGACCCAGTACTTC. Protein product: CASSFGTAQETQYF.

This clone came up a few times. This chain uses TRBV5-1 with TRBJ1-3; TRBD1 agrees at 7 bases. V dropped 6 bases and J dropped 0; count of bases not matched to a gene: 9. The CDR3 runs 16 residues. Looked up from germline, CDR1 is SGHRS and CDR2 is YFSETQ. Here the CDR3 DNA reads TGCGCCAGCACCCTGACAGGGCCCAGCTCTGGAAACACCATATATTTT. This encodes CASTLTGPSSGNTIYF.

The chain is built from TRBV18 and TRBJ1-1, with a tentative D call TRBD1 (5 bases). The CDR3 runs 16 residues. V lost 4 bases and J lost 6, with 21 bases in between. CDR1 and CDR2 (germline): KGHSH, LQKENI. The CDR3 is CASSLYSATGGAEAFF. The DNA of the CDR3 is TGTGCCAGCTCACTCTACTCGGCCACCGGGGGGGCTGAAGCTTTCTTT.

The chain employs TRBV6-5 and TRBJ1-5; D is uncertain. CDR1 MNHEY and CDR2 SVGAGI come from the germline V gene. Trimming removed 6 bases at V and 3 bases at J, with 15 bases between. The length of the CDR3 is 15 residues. CDR3 coding DNA: TGTGCCAGCAGGGCCCGGACGGTAGACAATCAGCCCCAGCATTTT. Residues: CASRARTVDNQPQHF.

The chain employs TRBV10-3 and TRBJ1-1, with D unresolved. Trimming left V 3 bases short and J 1 base short, with 9 bases between. The germline gives CDR1 ENHRY, CDR2 SYGVKD. The CDR3 sequence is 14 residues long. The CDR3 loop reads CAISDYRGNTEAFF. CDR3 nucleotides: TGTGCCATCAGTGACTACCGGGGGAACACTGAAGCTTTCTTT.

In DNA form, the CDR3 reads TGTGCCAGCTCACCTGGAGGTCCCCAGCATTTT. Translating gives CASSPGGPQHF. The chain employs TRBV18 and TRBJ1-5; D is unresolved. This CDR3 region has 11 residues. Trimming took 3 bases from V and 10 from J, leaving 7 bases between them. Germline CDR1 is KGHSH and CDR2 is LQKENI.